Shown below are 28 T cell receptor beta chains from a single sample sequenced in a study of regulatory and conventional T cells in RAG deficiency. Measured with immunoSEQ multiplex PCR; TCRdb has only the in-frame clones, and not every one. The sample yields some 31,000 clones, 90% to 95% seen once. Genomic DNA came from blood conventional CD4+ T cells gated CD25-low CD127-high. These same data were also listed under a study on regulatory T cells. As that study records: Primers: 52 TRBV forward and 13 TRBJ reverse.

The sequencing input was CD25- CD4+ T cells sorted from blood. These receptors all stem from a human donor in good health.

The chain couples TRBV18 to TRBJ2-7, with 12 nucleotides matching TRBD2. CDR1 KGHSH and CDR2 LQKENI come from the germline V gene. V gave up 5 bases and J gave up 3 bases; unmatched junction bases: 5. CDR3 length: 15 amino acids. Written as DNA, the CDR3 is TGTGCCAGCTCATCCCTACTAGCGGGGGGCTACGAGCAGTACTTC. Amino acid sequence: CASSSLLAGGYEQYF.

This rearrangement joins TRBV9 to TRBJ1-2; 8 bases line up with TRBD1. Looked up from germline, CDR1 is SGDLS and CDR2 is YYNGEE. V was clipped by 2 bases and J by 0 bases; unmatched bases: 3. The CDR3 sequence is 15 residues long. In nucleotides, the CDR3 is TGTGCCAGCAGCGTCCCAGGGGGCGCTAACTATGGCTACACCTTC. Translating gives CASSVPGGANYGYTF.

CDR3 sequence reads: CASSQDSLTDRGRWAGELFF. CDR3 DNA: TGCGCCAGCAGCCAAGATAGCCTGACGGACAGGGGGCGTTGGGCCGGGGAGCTGTTTTTT. J is TRBJ2-2 and V is TRBV4-1; 11 bases match TRBD1. The CDR3 has 20 amino acids. Losses at the gene ends were 0 bases for V and 6 bases for J; bases not matched to a gene: 15. Germline V gives CDR1 MGHRA, CDR2 YSYEKL.

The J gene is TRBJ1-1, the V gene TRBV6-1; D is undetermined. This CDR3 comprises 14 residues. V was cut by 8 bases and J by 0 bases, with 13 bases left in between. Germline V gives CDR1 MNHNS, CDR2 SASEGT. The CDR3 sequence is CASLVGGMNTEAFF. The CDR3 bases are TGTGCCAGCCTAGTTGGCGGGATGAACACTGAAGCTTTCTTT.

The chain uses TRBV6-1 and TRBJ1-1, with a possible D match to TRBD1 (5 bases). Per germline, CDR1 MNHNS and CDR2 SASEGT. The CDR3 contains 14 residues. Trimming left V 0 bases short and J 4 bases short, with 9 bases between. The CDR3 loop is CASSEAPGGTEAFF. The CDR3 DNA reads TGTGCCAGCAGTGAAGCACCCGGGGGCACTGAAGCTTTCTTT.

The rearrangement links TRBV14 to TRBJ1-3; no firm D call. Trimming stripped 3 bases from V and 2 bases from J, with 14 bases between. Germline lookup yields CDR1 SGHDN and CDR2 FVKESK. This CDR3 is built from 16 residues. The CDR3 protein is CASSHLQTGAGNTIYF. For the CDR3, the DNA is TGTGCCAGCAGCCACCTCCAGACCGGGGCTGGAAACACCATATATTTT.

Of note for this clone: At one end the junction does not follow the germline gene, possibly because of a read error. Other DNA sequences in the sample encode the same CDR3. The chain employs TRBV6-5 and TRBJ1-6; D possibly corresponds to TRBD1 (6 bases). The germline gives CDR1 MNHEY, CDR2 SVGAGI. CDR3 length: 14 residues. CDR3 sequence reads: CASSYQGSNSPLHF. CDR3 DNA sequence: TGTGCCAGCAGTTATCAGGGGTCCAATTCCCCCCTCCACTTT.

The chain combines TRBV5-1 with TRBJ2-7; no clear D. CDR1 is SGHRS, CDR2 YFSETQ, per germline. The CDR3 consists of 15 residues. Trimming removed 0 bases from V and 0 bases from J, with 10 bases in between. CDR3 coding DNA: TGCGCCAGCAGCTTGGTTTACGTCGGCTCCTACGAGCAGTACTTC. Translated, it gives CASSLVYVGSYEQYF.

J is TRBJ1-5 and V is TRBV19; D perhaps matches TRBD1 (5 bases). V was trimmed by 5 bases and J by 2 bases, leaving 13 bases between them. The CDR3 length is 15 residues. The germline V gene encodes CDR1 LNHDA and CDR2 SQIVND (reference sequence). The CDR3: CASSPLREGNQPQHF. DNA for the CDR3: TGTGCCAGTAGTCCCCTCAGGGAGGGCAATCAGCCCCAGCATTTT.

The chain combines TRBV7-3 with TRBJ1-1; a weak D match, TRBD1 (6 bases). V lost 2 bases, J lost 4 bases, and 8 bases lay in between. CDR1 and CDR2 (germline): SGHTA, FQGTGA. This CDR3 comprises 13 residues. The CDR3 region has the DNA TGTGCCAGCAGCTTAGCAGGGGCCACTGAAGCTTTCTTT. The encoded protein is CASSLAGATEAFF. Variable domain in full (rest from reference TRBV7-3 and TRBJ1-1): GAGVSQTPSNKVTEKGKYVELRCDPISGHTALYWYRQSLGQGPEFLIYFQGTGAADDSGLPNDRFFAVRPEGSVSTLKIQRTERGDSAVYLCASSLAGATEAFFGQGTRLTVV.

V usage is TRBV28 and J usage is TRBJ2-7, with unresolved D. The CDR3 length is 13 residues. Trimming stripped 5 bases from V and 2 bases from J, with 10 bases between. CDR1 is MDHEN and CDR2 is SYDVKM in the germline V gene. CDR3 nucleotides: TGTGCCAGCAGTCCTGGCAGGCCCTACGAGCAGTACTTC. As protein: CASSPGRPYEQYF. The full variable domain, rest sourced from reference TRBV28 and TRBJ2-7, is DVKVTQSSRYLVKRTGEKVFLECVQDMDHENMFWYRQDPGLGLRLIYFSYDVKMKEKGDIPEGYSVSREKKERFSLILESASTNQTSMYLCASSPGRPYEQYFGPGTRLTVT.

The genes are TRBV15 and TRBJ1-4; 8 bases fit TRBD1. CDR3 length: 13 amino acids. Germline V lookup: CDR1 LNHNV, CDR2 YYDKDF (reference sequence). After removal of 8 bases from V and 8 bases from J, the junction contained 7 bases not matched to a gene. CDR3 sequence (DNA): TGTGCCACCCGAATCAGGGGGCAGGAAAAACTGTTTTTT. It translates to CATRIRGQEKLFF.

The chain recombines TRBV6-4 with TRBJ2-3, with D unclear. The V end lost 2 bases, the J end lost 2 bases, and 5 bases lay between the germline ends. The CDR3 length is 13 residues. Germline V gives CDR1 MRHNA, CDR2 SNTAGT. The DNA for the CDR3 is TGTGCCAGCAGTGACACACACACAGATACGCAGTATTTT. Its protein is CASSDTHTDTQYF.

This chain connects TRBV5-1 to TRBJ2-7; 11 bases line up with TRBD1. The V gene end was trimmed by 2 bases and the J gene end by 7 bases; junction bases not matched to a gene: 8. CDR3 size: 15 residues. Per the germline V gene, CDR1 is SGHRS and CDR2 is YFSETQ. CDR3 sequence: CASSLGTGGSGEQYF. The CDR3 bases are TGCGCCAGCAGCTTAGGGACAGGGGGTTCTGGGGAGCAGTACTTC.

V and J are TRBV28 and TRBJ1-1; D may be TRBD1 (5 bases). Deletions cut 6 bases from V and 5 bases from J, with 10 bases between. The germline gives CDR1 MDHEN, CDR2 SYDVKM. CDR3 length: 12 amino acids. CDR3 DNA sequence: TGTGCCAGCAGAAGGGGTAAGACTGAAGCTTTCTTT. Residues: CASRRGKTEAFF.

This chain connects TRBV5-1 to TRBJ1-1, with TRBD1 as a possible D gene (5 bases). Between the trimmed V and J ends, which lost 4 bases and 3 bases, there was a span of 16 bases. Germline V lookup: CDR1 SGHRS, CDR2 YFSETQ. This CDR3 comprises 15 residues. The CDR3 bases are TGCGCCAGCAGCCCCCGAGCAGGGAGGGACACTGAAGCTTTCTTT. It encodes CASSPRAGRDTEAFF.

As DNA, the CDR3 is TGTGCCAGCAGCTCATCCGGGACAGGGGTTTCACCCCTCCACTTT. Residues: CASSSSGTGVSPLHF. This chain uses TRBV11-1 with TRBJ1-6; 10 bases line up with TRBD1. Per germline, CDR1 SGHAT and CDR2 FQDESV (reference sequence). The CDR3 is made up of 15 amino acids. The V gene end was trimmed by 4 bases and the J gene end by 9 bases; junction bases not matched to a gene: 6.

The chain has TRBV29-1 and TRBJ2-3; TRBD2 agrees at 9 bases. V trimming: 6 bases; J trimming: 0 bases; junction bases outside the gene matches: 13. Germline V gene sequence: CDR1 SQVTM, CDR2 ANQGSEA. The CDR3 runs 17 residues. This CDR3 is CSVSNTVGLASTDTQYF. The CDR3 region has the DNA TGCAGCGTCTCGAATACTGTGGGACTAGCTAGCACAGATACGCAGTATTTT.

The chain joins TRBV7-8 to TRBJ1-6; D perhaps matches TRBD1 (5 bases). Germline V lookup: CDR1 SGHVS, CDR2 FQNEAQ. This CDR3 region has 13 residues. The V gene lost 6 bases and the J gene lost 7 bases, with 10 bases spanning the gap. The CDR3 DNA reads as TGTGCCAGCAGGGGGGAGGGAAATTCACCCCTCCACTTT. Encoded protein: CASRGEGNSPLHF. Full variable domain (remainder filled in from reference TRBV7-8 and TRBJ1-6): GAGVSQSPRYKVAKRGQDVALRCDPISGHVSLFWYQQALGQGPEFLTYFQNEAQLDKSGLPSDRFFAERPEGSVSTLKIQRTQQEDSAVYLCASRGEGNSPLHFGNGTRLTVT.

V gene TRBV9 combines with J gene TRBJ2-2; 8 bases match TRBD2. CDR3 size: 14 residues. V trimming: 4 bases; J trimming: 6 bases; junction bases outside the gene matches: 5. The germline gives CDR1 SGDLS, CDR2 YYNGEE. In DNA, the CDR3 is TGTGCCAGCAGCCCAGGACTAGCCGCCGGGGAGCTGTTTTTT. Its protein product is CASSPGLAAGELFF.

The DNA for the CDR3 is TGCGCCAGCAGCCCCGGGACAGGGACCAACGAGCAGTACTTC. It yields the protein CASSPGTGTNEQYF. The chain couples TRBV5-1 to TRBJ2-7, with 9 bases lining up with TRBD1. V lost 4 bases and J lost 5; bases outside the gene matches: 7. The CDR3 runs 14 residues. Germline V gene lookup returns CDR1 SGHRS and CDR2 YFSETQ.

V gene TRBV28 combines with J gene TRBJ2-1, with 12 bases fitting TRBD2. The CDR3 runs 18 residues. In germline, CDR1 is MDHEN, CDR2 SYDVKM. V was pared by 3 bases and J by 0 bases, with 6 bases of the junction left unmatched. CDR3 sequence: CASSFRLAGGVSYNEQFF. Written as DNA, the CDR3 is TGTGCCAGCAGTTTTAGGCTAGCGGGGGGGGTCTCCTACAATGAGCAGTTCTTC.

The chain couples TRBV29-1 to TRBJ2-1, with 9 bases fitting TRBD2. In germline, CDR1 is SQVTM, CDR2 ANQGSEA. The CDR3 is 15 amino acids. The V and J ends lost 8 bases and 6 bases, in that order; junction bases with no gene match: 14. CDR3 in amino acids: CSHLPRRGGPNEQFF. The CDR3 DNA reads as TGCAGCCATCTCCCCCGGCGGGGGGGCCCCAATGAGCAGTTCTTC.

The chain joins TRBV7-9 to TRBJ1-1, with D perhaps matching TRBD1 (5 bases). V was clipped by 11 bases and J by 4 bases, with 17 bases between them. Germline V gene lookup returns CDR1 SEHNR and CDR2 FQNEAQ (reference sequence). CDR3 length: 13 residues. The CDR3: CAGEGAPGTEAFF. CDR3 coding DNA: TGTGCCGGGGAAGGGGCGCCGGGCACTGAAGCTTTCTTT. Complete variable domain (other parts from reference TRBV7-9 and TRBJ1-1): DTGVSQNPRHKITKRGQNVTFRCDPISEHNRLYWYRQTLGQGPEFLTYFQNEAQLEKSRLLSDRFSAERPKGSFSTLEIQRTEQGDSAMYLCAGEGAPGTEAFFGQGTRLTVV.

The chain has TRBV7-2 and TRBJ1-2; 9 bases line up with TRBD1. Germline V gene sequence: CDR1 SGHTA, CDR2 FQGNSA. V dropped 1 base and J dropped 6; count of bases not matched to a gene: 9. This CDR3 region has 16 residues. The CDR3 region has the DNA TGTGCCAGCAGCTTAGTTGGGACAGGGATAAAAGATGGCTACACCTTC. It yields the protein CASSLVGTGIKDGYTF.

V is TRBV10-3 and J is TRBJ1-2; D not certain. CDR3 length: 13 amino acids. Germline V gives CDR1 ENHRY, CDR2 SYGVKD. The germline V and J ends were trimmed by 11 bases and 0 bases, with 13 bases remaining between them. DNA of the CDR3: TGTGCCGCGGGTCAACAAACTAACTATGGCTACACCTTC. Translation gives CAAGQQTNYGYTF.

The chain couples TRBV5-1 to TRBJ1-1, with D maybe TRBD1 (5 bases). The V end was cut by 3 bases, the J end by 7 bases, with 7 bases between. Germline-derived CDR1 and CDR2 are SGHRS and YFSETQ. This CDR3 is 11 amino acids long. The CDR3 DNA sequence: TGCGCCAGCAGCTCTGACAGTGAAGCTTTCTTT. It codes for CASSSDSEAFF.

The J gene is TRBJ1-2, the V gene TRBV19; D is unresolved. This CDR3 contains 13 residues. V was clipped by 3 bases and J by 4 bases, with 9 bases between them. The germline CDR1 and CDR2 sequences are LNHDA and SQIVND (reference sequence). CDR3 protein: CASSIGVPYGYTF. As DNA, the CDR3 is TGTGCCAGTAGTATCGGGGTCCCCTATGGCTACACCTTC.